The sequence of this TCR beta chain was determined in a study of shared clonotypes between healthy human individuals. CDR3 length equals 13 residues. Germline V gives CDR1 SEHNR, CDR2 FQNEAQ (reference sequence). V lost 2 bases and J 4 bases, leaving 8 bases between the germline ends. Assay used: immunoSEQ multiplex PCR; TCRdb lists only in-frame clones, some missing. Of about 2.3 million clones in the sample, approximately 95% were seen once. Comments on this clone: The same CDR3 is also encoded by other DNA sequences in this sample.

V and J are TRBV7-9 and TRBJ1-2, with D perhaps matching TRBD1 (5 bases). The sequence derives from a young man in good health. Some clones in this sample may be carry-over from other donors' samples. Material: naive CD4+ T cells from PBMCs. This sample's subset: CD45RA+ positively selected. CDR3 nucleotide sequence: TGTGCCAGCAGCTTAAGAGACAGCTATGGCTACACCTTC. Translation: CASSLRDSYGYTF. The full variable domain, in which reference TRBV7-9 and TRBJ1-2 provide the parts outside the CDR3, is DTGVSQNPRHKITKRGQNVTFRCDPISEHNRLYWYRQTLGQGPEFLTYFQNEAQLEKSRLLSDRFSAERPKGSFSTLEIQRTEQGDSAMYLCASSLRDSYGYTFGSGTRLTVV.